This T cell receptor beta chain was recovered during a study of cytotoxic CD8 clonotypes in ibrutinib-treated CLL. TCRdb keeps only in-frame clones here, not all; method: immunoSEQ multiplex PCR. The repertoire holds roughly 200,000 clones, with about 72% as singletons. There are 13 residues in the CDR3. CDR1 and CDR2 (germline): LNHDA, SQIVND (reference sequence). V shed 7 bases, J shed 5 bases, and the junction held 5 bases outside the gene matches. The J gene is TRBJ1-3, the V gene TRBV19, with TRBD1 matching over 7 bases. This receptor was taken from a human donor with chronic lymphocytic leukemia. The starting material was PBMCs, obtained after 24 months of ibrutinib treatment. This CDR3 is CASTRGARNTIYF. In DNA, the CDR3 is TGTGCCAGTACCAGGGGGGCCCGAAACACCATATATTTT.